These 27 T cell receptor beta chains were sequenced from one sample in a study of T cells in Graves' hyperthyroidism and ophthalmopathy (dated by TCRdb to about 2019). Library method: multiplex PCR. The sample was run on an Illumina HiSeq 2000. The TCR beta CDR3 regions were amplified from RNA transcripts. The first round of RT-PCR for the TCR CDR3 was performed with the HTBI primer set and the Qiagen OneStep RT-PCR kit. The raw public reads went through TCRdb reprocessing: fastp at Q25, MiXCR clone calling, in-frame beta chains kept. Rows merge per CDR3 protein into single entries with the most common DNA and genes. Present in this sample are about 300,000 distinct CDR3 sequences, roughly a fifth of which were seen just once. Of the sample, just under 40% falls within the top ten clones. Sequencing input: blood. These receptors were obtained from a man aged 50 to 60 with Graves' ophthalmopathy.

This clonotype was detected ten times or more. The chain recombines TRBV5-1 with TRBJ2-3; 9 nucleotides line up with TRBD2. Trimming at V came to 5 bases and at J to 3 bases, leaving 10 bases not matched to a gene. CDR3 length: 16 amino acids. Germline values: CDR1 SGHRS, CDR2 YFSETQ. The CDR3 nucleotides read TGCGCCAGCAGTTCCGGTAGTAGCGGGAGAACAGATACGCAGTATTTT. Translating it yields CASSSGSSGRTDTQYF. Looking up the rest from reference TRBV5-1 and TRBJ2-3 gives the full variable domain: KAGVTQTPRYLIKTRGQQVTLSCSPISGHRSVSWYQQTPGQGLQFLFEYFSETQRNKGNFPGRFSGRQFSNSRSEMNVSTLELGDSALYLCASSSGSSGRTDTQYFGPGTRLTVL.

The gene calls are TRBV7-9 and TRBJ2-7; D assignment may be TRBD1 or TRBD2 (6 bases each). V dropped 6 bases and J dropped 0 bases, with 21 bases sitting between them. Germline V lookup: CDR1 SEHNR, CDR2 FQNEAQ (reference sequence). CDR3 length equals 17 residues. The CDR3 coding sequence is TGTGCCAGCAGTTCACAGGGCCGGGGCGGGAACTCCTACGAGCAGTACTTC. Protein: CASSSQGRGGNSYEQYF. Drawing the rest from reference TRBV7-9 and TRBJ2-7, the complete variable domain is DTGVSQNPRHKITKRGQNVTFRCDPISEHNRLYWYRQTLGQGPEFLTYFQNEAQLEKSRLLSDRFSAERPKGSFSTLEIQRTEQGDSAMYLCASSSQGRGGNSYEQYFGPGTRLTVT.

This clonotype showed up many times. The V call is TRBV6-2 or TRBV6-3, the J call TRBJ1-1; unclear D gene. The CDR3 contains 15 residues. Trimming took off 0 bases at V and 1 base at J, with 9 bases between the two ends. CDR1 MNHEY and CDR2 SVGEGT come from the germline V gene. The CDR3 region is CASSYSASWNTEAFF. For the CDR3, the DNA is TGTGCCAGCAGTTACTCGGCCAGTTGGAACACTGAAGCTTTCTTT.

The chain employs TRBV6-1 and TRBJ2-7; D is possibly TRBD1 (6 bases). Trimming stripped 4 bases from V and 2 bases from J, with 12 bases between. Germline CDR1 MNHNS, CDR2 SASEGT. CDR3 length: 14 amino acids. CDR3 DNA sequence: TGTGCCAGCAGTGTACCGGGACAACCCTACGAGCAGTACTTC. Translation: CASSVPGQPYEQYF.

This clonotype appeared many times. This chain links TRBV7-8 with TRBJ2-3; D possibly corresponds to TRBD2 (6 bases). There are 17 residues in the CDR3. The germline V and J ends were trimmed by 2 bases and 2 bases, with 17 bases remaining between them. Germline V CDR1 and CDR2: SGHVS, FQNEAQ. The CDR3 loop is CASSLREGLATTDTQYF. For the CDR3, the DNA is TGTGCCAGCAGCTTACGCGAGGGGCTAGCGACCACAGATACGCAGTATTTT.

This clonotype was observed at least ten times. The chain employs TRBV3-1 and TRBJ2-7; D remains unclear. This CDR3 spans 12 amino acids. CDR1 and CDR2 from the germline V gene are LGHDT and YNNKEL (reference sequence). Between the trimmed V and J ends, which lost 3 bases and 5 bases, there was a span of 8 bases. The DNA of the CDR3 is TGTGCCAGCAGCCATTCCACCCACGAGCAGTACTTC. It yields the protein CASSHSTHEQYF.

This clonotype was detected only a few times. V gene TRBV5-6 combines with J gene TRBJ2-1; TRBD2 matches 7 bases. V shed 3 bases, J shed 3 bases, and the junction held 6 bases outside the gene matches. The CDR3 extends over 15 amino acids. CDR1 SGHDT and CDR2 YYEEEE come from the germline V gene. The CDR3 spells CASSSPGLRYNEQFF. DNA of the CDR3: TGTGCCAGCAGCTCTCCGGGACTACGCTACAATGAGCAGTTCTTC. The variable domain in full, completed from reference TRBV5-6 and TRBJ2-1, reads DAGVTQSPTHLIKTRGQQVTLRCSPKSGHDTVSWYQQALGQGPQFIFQYYEEEERQRGNFPDRFSGHQFPNYSSELNVNALLLGDSALYLCASSSPGLRYNEQFFGPGTRLTVL.

In its sample, this clonotype was seen a few times. The chain uses TRBV4-1 and TRBJ1-1; D perhaps matches TRBD1 (5 bases). Germline loops: CDR1 MGHRA, CDR2 YSYEKL. The CDR3 sequence is 14 residues long. Trimming stripped 0 bases from V and 6 bases from J, with 11 bases between. The CDR3: CASSQDWQGPEAFF. The CDR3 coding sequence is TGCGCCAGCAGCCAAGATTGGCAGGGACCTGAAGCTTTCTTT.

This clonotype was seen just once. The chain uses TRBV28 and TRBJ2-3, with D perhaps given as TRBD1 or TRBD2 (6 bases each). Germline CDR1 reads MDHEN; CDR2 reads SYDVKM. CDR3 length: 17 residues. V was trimmed by 1 base and J by 8 bases, leaving 22 bases between them. The CDR3 spells CASSLSGGGGLEGTQYF. CDR3 coding DNA: TGTGCCAGCAGTTTATCCGGGGGCGGCGGTTTAGAGGGTACGCAGTATTTT.

There are a few counts of this clonotype. The CDR3 DNA is TGTGCCACCGGACAGAACTACGAGCAGTACTTC. Its translation is CATGQNYEQYF. The V and J genes are TRBV9 and TRBJ2-7; possibly TRBD1 for D (6 bases). The CDR3 runs to 11 residues. Trimming removed 9 bases from V and 3 bases from J, with 10 bases in between. Germline values: CDR1 SGDLS, CDR2 YYNGEE.

For this clonotype: A much larger clone is a single base away; this may be a read error. CDR3 region: CASIPRRDSNQPQHF. The CDR3 nucleotides are TGTGCCAGCATCCCACGCCGGGACAGCAATCAGCCCCAGCATTTT. The rearrangement links TRBV28 to TRBJ1-5; maybe TRBD1 (5 bases). Germline V lookup: CDR1 MDHEN, CDR2 SYDVKM. The CDR3 has 15 residues. The germline V and J ends were trimmed by 7 bases and 1 base, with 14 bases remaining between them.

This clonotype was seen many times. The gene calls are TRBV20-1 and TRBJ2-7; tentatively, D is TRBD1 (5 bases). CDR1 and CDR2 from the germline V gene are DFQATT and SNEGSKA (reference sequence). CDR3 length: 13 residues. V was shortened by 5 bases and J by 2 bases, with 13 bases between the two germline ends. CDR3 in DNA: TGCAGTGCTGCCGACAGCAGCCCCTACGAGCAGTACTTC. Encoded protein: CSAADSSPYEQYF.

The sample holds many counts of this clonotype. The V and J genes are TRBV20-1 and TRBJ2-7; D ambiguous. Germline values: CDR1 DFQATT, CDR2 SNEGSKA (reference sequence). The ends were cut back, 0 bases at V and 11 bases at J, with 14 bases in the middle. The length of the CDR3 is 12 residues. DNA of the CDR3: TGCAGTGCTAGAGAAACTCTACGGGCCAAGTACTTC. Protein: CSARETLRAKYF.

The chain is built from TRBV6-1 and TRBJ2-4; the D gene could be TRBD1 or TRBD2 (5 bases each). V was clipped by 2 bases and J by 4 bases, with 24 bases between them. This CDR3 comprises 19 residues. CDR1 MNHNS and CDR2 SASEGT come from the germline V gene. The CDR3 bases are TGTGCCAGCAGTGAAATTAAGGGGTGGGACCCTACTACGAAAAACATTCAGTACTTC. As protein: CASSEIKGWDPTTKNIQYF.

This clonotype was seen a handful of times. The rearrangement links TRBV20-1 to TRBJ1-2, with 8 nucleotides matching TRBD1. J gave up 6 bases and V 7 bases, and 10 bases lay outside the gene matches. The CDR3 has 13 residues. Germline values: CDR1 DFQATT, CDR2 SNEGSKA (reference sequence). The CDR3 DNA follows: TGCAGTGTCCCTCGACAGGGGTATGATGGCTACACCTTC. Its translation: CSVPRQGYDGYTF.

The chain is built from TRBV11-2 and TRBJ2-2; 10 bases align to TRBD2. Germline CDR1 reads SGHAT; CDR2 reads FQNNGV. With V trimmed by 6 bases and J by 3 bases, 4 bases remained unmatched. CDR3 length equals 15 residues. The CDR3 DNA reads as TGTGCCAGCAGGTCAGGACTAGCGGACACCGGGGAGCTGTTTTTT. Protein: CASRSGLADTGELFF.

The chain uses TRBV7-2 and TRBJ2-5; the match to TRBD2 covers 7 bases. The CDR3 has 14 residues. CDR1 and CDR2 from the germline V gene are SGHTA and FQGNSA. Trimming cost V 1 base and J 5 bases; bases outside gene matches: 4. The CDR3 loop reads CASSLGWEGETQYF. CDR3 coding DNA: TGTGCCAGCAGCTTAGGGTGGGAGGGGGAGACCCAGTACTTC. Supplemented by reference TRBV7-2 and TRBJ2-5, the full variable domain reads GAGVSQSPSNKVTEKGKDVELRCDPISGHTALYWYRQSLGQGLEFLIYFQGNSAPDKSGLPSDRFSAERTGGSVSTLTIQRTQQEDSAVYLCASSLGWEGETQYFGPGTRLLVL.

This clonotype came up many times. V usage is TRBV2 and J usage is TRBJ1-5; weak D call: TRBD1 (5 bases). CDR1 and CDR2 from the germline V gene are SNHLY and FYNNEI. The CDR3 runs to 13 residues. The germline V and J ends were trimmed by 5 bases and 5 bases, with 10 bases remaining between them. The CDR3 nucleotides are TGTGCCAGCAGTCCAGGGTTGGATCAGCCCCAGCATTTT. Encoded protein: CASSPGLDQPQHF.

Ten or more counts support this clonotype. V gene TRBV11-2 combines with J gene TRBJ2-7; D call uncertain. The CDR3 has 11 residues. V was shortened by 1 base and J by 5 bases, with 3 bases between the two germline ends. From germline, CDR1 is SGHAT and CDR2 FQNNGV. CDR3 amino acids: CASSLVDEQYF. The DNA of the CDR3 is TGTGCCAGCAGCTTAGTAGACGAGCAGTACTTC.

This clonotype was observed a few times. The genes are TRBV14 and TRBJ2-3, with TRBD1 as a possible D gene (5 bases). Trimming left V 0 bases short and J 9 bases short, with 13 bases between. The CDR3 runs 14 residues. Germline CDR1 SGHDN, CDR2 FVKESK. CDR3 nucleotide sequence: TGTGCCAGCAGCCAAGAAAGGCAGGGAAGGACGCAGTATTTT. Translating it yields CASSQERQGRTQYF.

The table lists this clonotype with many counts. V usage is TRBV28 and J usage is TRBJ1-1; 8 bases match TRBD1. CDR1 is MDHEN and CDR2 is SYDVKM in the germline V gene. V was clipped by 6 bases and J by 1 base; unmatched bases: 7. The CDR3 has 15 amino acids. CDR3 in DNA: TGTGCCAGCAGGGTGACAGGGGCTACGAACACTGAAGCTTTCTTT. Its protein is CASRVTGATNTEAFF.

The chain couples TRBV20-1 to TRBJ1-4; 9 nucleotides align to TRBD1. From germline, CDR1 is DFQATT and CDR2 SNEGSKA (reference sequence). This CDR3 spans 17 amino acids. The V and J ends lost 0 bases and 6 bases, in that order; junction bases with no gene match: 11. CDR3 residues: CSARDWRTGVMDEKLFF. Here the CDR3 DNA reads TGCAGTGCTAGAGATTGGAGGACAGGGGTCATGGATGAAAAACTGTTTTTT.

This clonotype was observed at least ten times. The chain employs TRBV12-3 or TRBV12-4 and TRBJ2-7; possibly TRBD1 or TRBD2 for D (5 bases each). The CDR3 loop spans 13 amino acids. Trimming removed 6 bases from V and 3 bases from J, with 12 bases in between. The CDR3 loop is CASRTGRSYEQYF. The DNA for the CDR3 is TGTGCCAGCAGAACGGGACGGAGCTACGAGCAGTACTTC.

This clonotype was detected only once. This rearrangement joins TRBV3-1 to TRBJ2-5, with 8 bases lining up with TRBD1. The trim removed 4 bases at V and 5 bases at J, leaving 9 bases unmatched. Germline V gene lookup returns CDR1 LGHDT and CDR2 YNNKEL (reference sequence). This CDR3 comprises 15 residues. In nucleotides, the CDR3 is TGTGCCAGCAGCCTTGCCCAGGGGGCGCTTGAGACCCAGTACTTC. Amino acid sequence: CASSLAQGALETQYF.

This clonotype was counted a few times. This rearrangement joins TRBV7-9 to TRBJ1-6; no clear D gene. The germline V gene has CDR1 SEHNR and CDR2 FQNEAQ (reference sequence). The V end lost 1 base, the J end lost 7 bases, and 14 bases lay between the germline ends. The length of the CDR3 is 16 residues. CDR3 coding DNA: TGTGCCAGCAGCTTAGAAGGGCAGACGCGAAATTCACCCCTCCACTTT. Protein product: CASSLEGQTRNSPLHF. Using reference TRBV7-9 and TRBJ1-6 for the parts outside the CDR3, the full variable domain is DTGVSQNPRHKITKRGQNVTFRCDPISEHNRLYWYRQTLGQGPEFLTYFQNEAQLEKSRLLSDRFSAERPKGSFSTLEIQRTEQGDSAMYLCASSLEGQTRNSPLHFGNGTRLTVT.

This clonotype was seen once. V is TRBV20-1 and J is TRBJ2-7, with TRBD1 matching over 10 bases. The CDR3 totals 13 residues. Per germline, CDR1 DFQATT and CDR2 SNEGSKA (reference sequence). V shed 3 bases and J 3 bases; nucleotides not matched to a gene: 2. This CDR3 reads CSASRDRGYEQYF. The CDR3 DNA reads as TGCAGTGCTAGCCGGGACAGGGGCTACGAGCAGTACTTC.

This clonotype was seen repeatedly, ten times or more. This chain connects TRBV11-1 to TRBJ2-2; no reliable D call. The V end was cut by 6 bases, the J end by 1 base, with 12 bases between. This CDR3 is built from 15 residues. Germline V CDR1 and CDR2: SGHAT, FQDESV (reference sequence). CDR3 DNA: TGTGCCAGCAGGACGGGTATCGGGAACACCGGGGAGCTGTTTTTT. The encoded protein is CASRTGIGNTGELFF.